One sample yielded the 10 T cell receptor beta chains listed below, sequenced in a study of early stage breast cancer tumors. Here immunoSEQ multiplex PCR was the method, and the copy in TCRdb shows in-frame clones only, minus some. The sample includes a few thousand clones, roughly 64% of them seen just once. The sample comprised breast tumor tissue. Receptor source: a middle-aged person with breast cancer.

This chain uses TRBV28 with TRBJ1-2, with D perhaps TRBD1 (6 bases). V was shortened by 5 bases and J by 7 bases, with 11 bases between the two germline ends. Looked up from germline, CDR1 is MDHEN and CDR2 is SYDVKM. The CDR3 runs to 12 residues. CDR3 in amino acids: CASSAQGRGYTF. In DNA, the CDR3 is TGTGCCAGCAGTGCACAGGGTCGTGGCTACACCTTC.

This clone appeared a few times. This chain connects TRBV6-5 to TRBJ1-2; possible D gene TRBD1, 5 bases. The CDR3 loop spans 13 amino acids. Trimming took off 6 bases at V and 11 bases at J, with 19 bases between the two ends. The germline V gene encodes CDR1 MNHEY and CDR2 SVGAGI. CDR3 in DNA: TGTGCCAGCAGGCCTACGGACGGGGGTCGGTACACCTTC. Protein: CASRPTDGGRYTF.

This chain connects TRBV7-8 to TRBJ2-7; 7 bases match TRBD1. The CDR3 runs to 13 residues. The germline gives CDR1 SGHVS, CDR2 FQNEAQ. The trim removed 5 bases at V and 2 bases at J, leaving 3 bases unmatched. CDR3 sequence reads: CASSKGQTYEQYF. In DNA, the CDR3 is TGTGCCAGCAGCAAGGGACAGACCTACGAGCAGTACTTC.

The chain is built from TRBV30 and TRBJ2-4; 8 bases fit TRBD2. With 0 bases clipped from V and 8 bases from J, the junction kept 6 bases outside the gene matches. Germline V lookup: CDR1 GTSNPN, CDR2 SVGIG (reference sequence). The CDR3 runs to 14 residues. The CDR3, as DNA: TGTGCCTGGAGTGTACTGGGACTAGTTGACATTCAGTACTTC. This encodes CAWSVLGLVDIQYF.

The sample holds a few counts of this clone. The chain links TRBV5-1 to TRBJ2-5; D could derive from TRBD1 or TRBD2 (5 bases each). V gave up 5 bases and J gave up 2 bases, with 16 bases separating them. The CDR3 consists of 15 residues. Germline values: CDR1 SGHRS, CDR2 YFSETQ. The CDR3 DNA follows: TGCGCCAGCAGAAAAGGGACCGAATATCAAGAGACCCAGTACTTC. This translates into CASRKGTEYQETQYF.

The sample holds a few counts of this clone. The J gene is TRBJ1-1, the V gene TRBV30, with unresolved D. V lost 2 bases and J 9 bases, leaving 13 bases between the germline ends. The CDR3 length is 12 residues. Germline V CDR1 and CDR2: GTSNPN, SVGIG (reference sequence). The CDR3 sequence is CAWSFRPVKAFF. The DNA for the CDR3 is TGTGCCTGGAGTTTTAGGCCAGTGAAAGCTTTCTTT.

DNA for the CDR3: TGTGCCAGCAGCTTATGGGGACCCCAAGAGACCCAGTACTTC. It translates to CASSLWGPQETQYF. The rearrangement joins TRBV7-8 to TRBJ2-5; TRBD1 or TRBD2 may be the D gene (5 bases each). The CDR3 length is 14 residues. CDR1 SGHVS and CDR2 FQNEAQ come from the germline V gene. Trimming pared 2 bases from V and 1 base from J, leaving 8 bases between.

The chain carries TRBV27 and TRBJ1-5; tentatively, D is TRBD1 (5 bases). The ends were cut back, 7 bases at V and 4 bases at J, with 23 bases in the middle. The V gene's germline CDR1 is MNHEY and CDR2 SMNVEV (reference sequence). This CDR3 region has 17 residues. Here the CDR3 DNA reads TGTGCCAGCAAACACCGCGGGGCCCCAGACGTTAATCAGCCCCAGCATTTT. Translation gives CASKHRGAPDVNQPQHF.

This sequence joins TRBV28 and TRBJ2-5, with D possibly being TRBD1 (6 bases). With 3 bases removed from V and 5 bases from J, the gap between germline ends came to 13 bases. The CDR3 totals 14 residues. Germline V gene lookup returns CDR1 MDHEN and CDR2 SYDVKM. DNA for the CDR3: TGTGCCAGCAGTTTGCCAGGGGCGAGGGAGACCCAGTACTTC. This encodes CASSLPGARETQYF.

The table lists this clone with a few counts. The chain recombines TRBV6-6 with TRBJ2-1, with 9 bases lining up with TRBD2. The CDR3 totals 13 residues. The germline V gene has CDR1 MNHNY and CDR2 SVGAGI (reference sequence). V shed 5 bases, J shed 4 bases, and the junction held 0 bases outside the gene matches. CDR3 residues: CASSAGGYNEQFF. DNA of the CDR3: TGTGCCAGCAGTGCGGGAGGGTACAATGAGCAGTTCTTC.